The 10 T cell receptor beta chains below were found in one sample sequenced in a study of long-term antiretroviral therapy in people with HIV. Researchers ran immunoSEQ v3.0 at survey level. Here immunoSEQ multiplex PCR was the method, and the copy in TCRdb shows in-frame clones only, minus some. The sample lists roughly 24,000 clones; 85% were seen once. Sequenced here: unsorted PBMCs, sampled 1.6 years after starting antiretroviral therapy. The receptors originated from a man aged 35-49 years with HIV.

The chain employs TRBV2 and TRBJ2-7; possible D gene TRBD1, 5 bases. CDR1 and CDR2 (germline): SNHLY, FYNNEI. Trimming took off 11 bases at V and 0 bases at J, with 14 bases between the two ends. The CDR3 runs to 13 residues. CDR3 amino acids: CAVQQGPSYEQYF. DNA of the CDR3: TGTGCCGTCCAGCAGGGTCCCTCCTACGAGCAGTACTTC.

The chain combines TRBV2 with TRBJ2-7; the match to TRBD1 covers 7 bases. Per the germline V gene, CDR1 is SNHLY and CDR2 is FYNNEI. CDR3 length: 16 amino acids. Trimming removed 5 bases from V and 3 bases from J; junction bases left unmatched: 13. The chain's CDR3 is CASSYRDTGEYYEQYF. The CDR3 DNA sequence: TGTGCCAGCAGTTACCGGGACACAGGGGAATACTACGAGCAGTACTTC.

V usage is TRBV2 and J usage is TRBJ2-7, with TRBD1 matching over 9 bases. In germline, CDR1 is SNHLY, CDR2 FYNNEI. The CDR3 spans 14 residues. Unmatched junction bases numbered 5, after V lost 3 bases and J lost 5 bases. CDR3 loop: CASSDLGQGNEQYF. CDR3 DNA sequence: TGTGCCAGCAGTGATTTGGGACAGGGAAACGAGCAGTACTTC.

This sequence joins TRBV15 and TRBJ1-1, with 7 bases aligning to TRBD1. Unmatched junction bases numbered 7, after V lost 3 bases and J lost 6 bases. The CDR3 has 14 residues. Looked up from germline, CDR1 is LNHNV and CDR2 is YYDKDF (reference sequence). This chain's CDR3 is CATSRVPGGPEAFF. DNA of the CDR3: TGTGCCACCAGCAGGGTCCCAGGGGGACCTGAAGCTTTCTTT.

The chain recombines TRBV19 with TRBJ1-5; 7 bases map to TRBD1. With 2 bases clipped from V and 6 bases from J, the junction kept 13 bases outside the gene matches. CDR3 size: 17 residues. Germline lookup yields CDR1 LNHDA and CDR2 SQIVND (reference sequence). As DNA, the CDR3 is TGTGCCAGTAGTATATACCATAGCCAGGGGGGGAGTCAGCCCCAGCATTTT. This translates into CASSIYHSQGGSQPQHF.

CDR3: CASSSGTGVLYNEQFF. The DNA of the CDR3 is TGCGCCAGCAGCTCCGGGACAGGGGTCCTTTACAATGAGCAGTTCTTC. This chain joins TRBV5-1 and TRBJ2-1; 10 bases match TRBD1. The germline V gene encodes CDR1 SGHRS and CDR2 YFSETQ. The CDR3 has 16 residues. Trimming took 3 bases from V and 4 from J; bases not matched to a gene: 7.

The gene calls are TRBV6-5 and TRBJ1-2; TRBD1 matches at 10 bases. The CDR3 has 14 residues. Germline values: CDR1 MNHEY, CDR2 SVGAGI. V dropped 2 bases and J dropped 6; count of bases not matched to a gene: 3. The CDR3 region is CASSYGGTGDGYTF. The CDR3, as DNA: TGTGCCAGCAGTTACGGAGGGACAGGGGATGGCTACACCTTC.

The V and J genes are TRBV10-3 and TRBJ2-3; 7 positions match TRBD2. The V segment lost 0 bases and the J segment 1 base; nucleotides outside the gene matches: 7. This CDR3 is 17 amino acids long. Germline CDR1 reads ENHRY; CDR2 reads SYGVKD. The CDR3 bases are TGTGCCATCAGTGAGTCGGCGGCTAGCGGTGGCACAGATACGCAGTATTTT. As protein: CAISESAASGGTDTQYF.

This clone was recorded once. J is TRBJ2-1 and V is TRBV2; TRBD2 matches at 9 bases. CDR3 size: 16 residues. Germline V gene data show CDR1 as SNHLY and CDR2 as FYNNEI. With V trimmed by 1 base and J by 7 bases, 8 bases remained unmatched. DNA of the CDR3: TGTGCCAGCAGTGAAGGCGGGAGGGCCTTTGTAAATGAGCAGTTCTTC. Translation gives CASSEGGRAFVNEQFF.

Here the CDR3 reads CAWVGTATEAFF. As DNA, the CDR3 is TGTGCCTGGGTTGGGACAGCCACTGAAGCTTTCTTT. The rearrangement uses TRBV30 and TRBJ1-1, with 7 bases fitting TRBD1. This CDR3 spans 12 amino acids. J lost 4 bases, V lost 5 bases, and 4 bases had no gene match. The germline gives CDR1 GTSNPN, CDR2 SVGIG (reference sequence).